A selection of T cell receptor beta chains follows, all from one sample in a study of post-analysis software for immune sequencing data. TCRdb analysed the PCR reads with MiXCR anew, one entry per CDR3 protein. The table lists about 540,000 distinct CDR3 sequences, about a third of them singletons. Specimen: blood. The origin of the receptors is a girl aged 2 to 17 with multiple sclerosis. The CDR3 runs from the conserved cysteine through the conserved F or W. The order of the fields is clone size, D gene, CDR3 length, J gene, V gene, CDR3 DNA, CDR3 protein. A D gene is named only where the DNA matches it firmly. Size is omitted from some rows. Given values are once, few, many or a class for expanded clones.

>NA|NA|13|TRBJ2-7|TRBV24-1
TGTGCCACCAGTGAGTCCGTATACAATGAGCAGTACTTC
CATSESVYNEQYF
>NA|NA|15|TRBJ1-4|TRBV11-2
TGTGCCAGCAGCTTCCGCCGGCAGGGGCCTGAAAAACTGTTTTTT
CASSFRRQGPEKLFF
>many|TRBD1|13|TRBJ2-7|TRBV12-3/TRBV12-4
TGTGCCAGCAGCTTAGACAGGGCGGTCGAGCAGTACTTC
CASSLDRAVEQYF
>NA|NA|17|TRBJ1-5|TRBV7-2
TGTGCCAGCAGCCCGCCGGGCGGGGGGCGAAGCAATCAGCCCCAGCATTTT
CASSPPGGGRSNQPQHF
>NA|TRBD2|15|TRBJ2-1|TRBV12-3/TRBV12-4
TGTGCCAGCAGTTTAGGGCTAGCGGGGGTAAATGGGCAGTTCTTC
CASSLGLAGVNGQFF
>NA|NA|16|TRBJ1-5|TRBV18
TGTGCCAGCTCACCCCTGGGGCAAGCAACTGATCAGCCCCAGCATTTT
CASSPLGQATDQPQHF
>few|NA|13|TRBJ2-5|TRBV20-1
TGCAGTGCAAGCCCAGGGCGCCGGGAGACCCAGTACTTC
CSASPGRRETQYF
>NA|NA|14|TRBJ1-1|TRBV12-3/TRBV12-4
TGTGCCAGCAGCCAACAGGGCCTGAACACTGGAGCTTTCTTT
CASSQQGLNTGAFF
>NA|NA|14|TRBJ2-3|TRBV7-2
TGTGCCAGCAGCCCCACGCTGGGCACAGATACGCAGTATTTT
CASSPTLGTDTQYF
>NA|NA|14|TRBJ2-5|TRBV5-1
TGCGCCAGCAGCTGGGAAGGTCCCCAAGAGACCCAGTACTTC
CASSWEGPQETQYF
>few|NA|13|TRBJ2-7|TRBV10-3
TGTGCCATCAATCAACAGGGCCGGTACGAGCAGTACTTC
CAINQQGRYEQYF
>NA|TRBD2|14|TRBJ2-7|TRBV5-1
TGCGCCAGCAGCTTAGCGGGGGGGTTCCACGAGCAGTACTTC
CASSLAGGFHEQYF
>NA|NA|14|TRBJ1-1|TRBV5-1
TGCGCCAGCTTCCTGGACAGCTGGAACACTGAAGCTTTCTTT
CASFLDSWNTEAFF
>few|NA|15|TRBJ2-3|TRBV5-4
TGTGCCAGCAGCTGGGGACCACATAGCACAGATACGCAGTATTTT
CASSWGPHSTDTQYF
>NA|NA|15|TRBJ2-1|TRBV24-1
TGTGCCACCAGTGACATAGATGCGGGTTACAATGAGCAGTTCTTC
CATSDIDAGYNEQFF
>NA|NA|14|TRBJ2-7|TRBV5-1
TGCGCCAGCACCGTGGACAGCCCAAGGGACGAGCAGTACTTC
CASTVDSPRDEQYF
>NA|TRBD2|15|TRBJ2-1|TRBV20-1
TGCAGTGCCCCCATAGCGGGGGGAACCTACAATGAGCAGTTCTTC
CSAPIAGGTYNEQFF
>few|NA|13|TRBJ1-2|TRBV29-1
TGCAGCGTTGAATCAGCAGGGGCGTATGGCTACACCTTC
CSVESAGAYGYTF
>few|NA|13|TRBJ2-5|TRBV7-9
TGTGCCAGCAGCACACCGATGGGGGAGACCCAGTACTTC
CASSTPMGETQYF
>few|TRBD1|17|TRBJ1-1|TRBV27
TGTGCCAGCAGTCCCGGGACAGGGGGCGGCTGGAACACTGAAGCTTTCTTT
CASSPGTGGGWNTEAFF
>NA|NA|15|TRBJ2-5|TRBV11-2
TGTGCCAGCAGCTACCAGGGGCAGGGGGACTTCGGGCAGTACTTC
CASSYQGQGDFGQYF
>NA|TRBD2|16|TRBJ2-3|TRBV5-5
TGTGCCAGCAGCTCCGTACTAGCGGGGGCAGGGGATACGCAGTATTTT
CASSSVLAGAGDTQYF
>NA|TRBD2|16|TRBJ2-7|TRBV5-4
TGTGCCAGCAGCATAGCGAGCGGGGGGCGCCTCTACGAGCAGTACTTC
CASSIASGGRLYEQYF
>NA|TRBD1|21|TRBJ2-4|TRBV6-2/TRBV6-3
TGTGCCAGCAGTTATCAACCGGGACAGGGAGATACATATAAACCCAAAAACATTCAGTACTTC
CASSYQPGQGDTYKPKNIQYF
>NA|NA|12|TRBJ2-5|TRBV29-1
TGCAGCGTTGATCGGGGTTTAGAGACCCAGTACTTC
CSVDRGLETQYF
>NA|NA|19|TRBJ1-2|TRBV13
TGTGCCAGCAGCTTAGCTCTCGAGGGCAGGTTGCGGTCCCGTAGTGGCTACACCTTC
CASSLALEGRLRSRSGYTF
>few|NA|14|TRBJ1-2|TRBV6-5
TGTGCCAGCGTATCCGGGACACCCCCTTATGGCTACACCTTC
CASVSGTPPYGYTF
>NA|TRBD1|15|TRBJ2-5|TRBV5-1
TGCGCCAGCAGCTTGGTGGACAGGCCGCCGGAGACCCAGTACTTC
CASSLVDRPPETQYF
>few|NA|13|TRBJ2-7|TRBV12-3/TRBV12-4
TGTGCCAGCAGTTTTTTGGGGGTGCACGAGCAGTACTTC
CASSFLGVHEQYF
>few|NA|15|TRBJ1-5|TRBV3-1
TGTGCCAGCAGCCAAGAGACAGGCATCAATCAGCCCCAGCATTTT
CASSQETGINQPQHF
>NA|NA|16|TRBJ2-3|TRBV13
TGTGCCAGCAGCTTAGTTGGCAGAAAAAGCACAGATACGCAGTATTTT
CASSLVGRKSTDTQYF
>few|TRBD1|12|TRBJ2-5|TRBV20-1
TGCAGTGCATGGACAGGGGAAGGGACCCAGTACTTC
CSAWTGEGTQYF
>few|NA|15|TRBJ2-3|TRBV11-2
TGTGCCAGCAGCTTACCAGGGGGGAGCACAGATACGCAGTATTTT
CASSLPGGSTDTQYF